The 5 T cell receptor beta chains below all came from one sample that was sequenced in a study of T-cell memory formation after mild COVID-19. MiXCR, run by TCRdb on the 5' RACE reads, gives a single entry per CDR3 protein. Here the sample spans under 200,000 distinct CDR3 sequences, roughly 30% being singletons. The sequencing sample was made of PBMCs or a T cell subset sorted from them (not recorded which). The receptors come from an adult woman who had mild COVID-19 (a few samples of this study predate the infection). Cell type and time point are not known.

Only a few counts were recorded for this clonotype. CDR3: CASSPGGPYNEQFF. DNA for the CDR3: TGTGCCAGCTCCCCTGGGGGACCCTACAATGAGCAGTTCTTC. The genes are TRBV18 and TRBJ2-1; D tentatively fits TRBD1 or TRBD2 (5 bases each). The V end was cut by 6 bases, the J end by 2 bases, with 11 bases between. The CDR3 runs 14 residues. Per germline, CDR1 KGHSH and CDR2 LQKENI.

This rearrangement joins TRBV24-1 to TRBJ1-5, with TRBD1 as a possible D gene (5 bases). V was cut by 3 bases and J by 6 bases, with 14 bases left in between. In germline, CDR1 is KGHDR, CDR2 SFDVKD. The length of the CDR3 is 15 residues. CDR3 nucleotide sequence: TGTGCCACCAGTGATGCGGGGGTAGGGAGTCAGCCCCAGCATTTT. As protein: CATSDAGVGSQPQHF.

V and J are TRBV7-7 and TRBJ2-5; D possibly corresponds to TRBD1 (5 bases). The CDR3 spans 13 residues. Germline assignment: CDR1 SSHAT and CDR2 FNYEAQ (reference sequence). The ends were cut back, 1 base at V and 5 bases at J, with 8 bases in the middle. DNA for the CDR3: TGTGCCAGCAGCTTAGGCTACAGGGAGACCCAGTACTTC. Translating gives CASSLGYRETQYF.

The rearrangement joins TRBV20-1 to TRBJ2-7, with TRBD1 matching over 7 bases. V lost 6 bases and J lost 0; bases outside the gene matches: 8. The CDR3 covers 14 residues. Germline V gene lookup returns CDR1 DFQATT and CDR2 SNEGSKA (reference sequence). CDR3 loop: CSAVGQVVSYEQYF. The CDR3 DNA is TGCAGTGCGGTCGGACAGGTCGTCTCCTACGAGCAGTACTTC.

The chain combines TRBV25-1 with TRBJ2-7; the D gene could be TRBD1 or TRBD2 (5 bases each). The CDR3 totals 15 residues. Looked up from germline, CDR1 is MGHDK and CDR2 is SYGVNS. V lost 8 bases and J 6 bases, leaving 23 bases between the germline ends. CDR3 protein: CASAGNRGMKSEQYF. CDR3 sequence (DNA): TGTGCCAGCGCAGGGAATCGGGGAATGAAAAGCGAGCAGTACTTC.